The rows below give T cell receptor beta chains drawn from one sample of a study of technical replicates of blood from a few donors. The assay was immunoSEQ multiplex PCR, and TCRdb's table has in-frame clones only and misses some. The profile shows tens of thousands of clones, about 97% of them singletons. The material sequenced was T cells isolated from PBMCs. The receptors shown here come from a human donor in good health. The CDR3 runs from the conserved cysteine through the conserved F or W. D genes are given only for firm matches. Clone size is given for some rows only: seen once, a few or many times, or a class if the clone is expanded.

V: TRBV5-1; J: TRBJ2-7; size: -; length: 13; D: -; CDR3: CASTEGSSYEQYF; DNA: TGCGCCAGCACGGAAGGGAGCTCCTACGAGCAGTACTTC
V: TRBV9; J: TRBJ1-2; size: -; length: 14; D: -; CDR3: CASSFQGNTHGYTF; DNA: TGTGCCAGCAGCTTTCAGGGGAATACCCATGGCTACACCTTC
V: TRBV7-2; J: TRBJ1-2; size: -; length: 16; D: TRBD1; CDR3: CASSLGTGGFNYGYTF; DNA: TGTGCCAGCAGCTTAGGGACAGGGGGTTTTAACTATGGCTACACCTTC
V: TRBV27; J: TRBJ2-1; size: once; length: 15; D: TRBD2; CDR3: CASIGASGRGNEQFF; DNA: TGTGCCAGCATTGGGGCTAGCGGGAGGGGAAATGAGCAGTTCTTC
V: TRBV7-3; J: TRBJ1-2; size: -; length: 14; D: -; CDR3: CASSLGTTVGGYTF; DNA: TGTGCCAGCAGCTTGGGGACAACGGTGGGGGGCTACACCTTC
V: TRBV7-9; J: TRBJ1-1; size: -; length: 13; D: -; CDR3: CASSFSENTEAFF; DNA: TGTGCCAGCAGCTTTTCAGAGAACACTGAAGCTTTCTTT
V: TRBV28; J: TRBJ2-4; size: -; length: 15; D: TRBD2; CDR3: CASSFSGGTRNIQYF; DNA: TGTGCCAGCAGTTTTTCCGGCGGGACTAGAAACATTCAGTACTTC
V: TRBV5-6; J: TRBJ1-1; size: -; length: 12; D: -; CDR3: CASSLTGTEAFF; DNA: TGTGCCAGCAGCTTGACCGGCACTGAAGCTTTCTTT
V: TRBV30; J: TRBJ2-1; size: -; length: 11; D: -; CDR3: CAWSVLNEQFF; DNA: TGTGCCTGGAGTGTACTCAATGAGCAGTTCTTC
V: TRBV2; J: TRBJ2-3; size: -; length: 13; D: -; CDR3: CASTLTRSDTQYF; DNA: TGTGCCAGCACCCTTACTAGGTCCGATACGCAGTATTTT
V: TRBV9; J: TRBJ1-2; size: -; length: 13; D: -; CDR3: CASSEGVSNGYTF; DNA: TGTGCCAGCAGCGAAGGGGTTAGTAATGGCTACACCTTC
V: TRBV7-9; J: TRBJ2-7; size: once; length: 13; D: TRBD2; CDR3: CASSRTSGYEQYF; DNA: TGTGCCAGCAGCCGGACTAGCGGCTACGAGCAGTACTTC
V: TRBV10-1; J: TRBJ2-5; size: -; length: 15; D: -; CDR3: CASSGSFSGEETQYF; DNA: TGCGCCAGCAGTGGATCCTTCTCGGGAGAAGAGACCCAGTACTTC
V: TRBV19; J: TRBJ1-1; size: -; length: 12; D: -; CDR3: CASSPSDTEAFF; DNA: TGTGCCAGTAGCCCCTCGGACACTGAAGCTTTCTTT
V: TRBV15; J: TRBJ2-3; size: -; length: 15; D: TRBD1; CDR3: CATSRGTGRADTQYF; DNA: TGTGCCACCAGCAGAGGGACAGGGCGGGCAGATACGCAGTATTTT
V: TRBV10-3; J: TRBJ1-2; size: -; length: 13; D: -; CDR3: CAISEGEGYGYTF; DNA: TGTGCCATCAGTGAAGGGGAGGGCTATGGCTACACCTTC
V: TRBV12-5; J: TRBJ2-7; size: -; length: 12; D: -; CDR3: CASGPRLNEQYF; DNA: TGTGCTAGTGGACCCAGACTAAACGAGCAGTACTTC
V: TRBV12-5; J: TRBJ1-1; size: -; length: 11; D: -; CDR3: CASGEDPEAFF; DNA: TGTGCTAGTGGCGAGGATCCTGAAGCTTTCTTT
V: TRBV27; J: TRBJ1-1; size: -; length: 15; D: TRBD1; CDR3: CASSAKQGIMTEAFF; DNA: TGTGCCAGCAGTGCCAAACAGGGGATAATGACTGAAGCTTTCTTT
V: TRBV2; J: TRBJ1-2; size: -; length: 11; D: -; CDR3: CASSEPGGYTF; DNA: TGTGCCAGCAGTGAGCCGGGGGGCTACACCTTC
V: TRBV11-3; J: TRBJ1-2; size: -; length: 14; D: TRBD1; CDR3: CASSFPGQAYGYTF; DNA: TGTGCCAGCAGCTTCCCAGGACAGGCTTATGGCTACACCTTC
V: TRBV11-2; J: TRBJ2-5; size: -; length: 15; D: -; CDR3: CASSPGGLYQETQYF; DNA: TGTGCCAGCAGCCCAGGCGGACTTTACCAAGAGACCCAGTACTTC
V: TRBV30; J: TRBJ2-3; size: -; length: 15; D: -; CDR3: CAWARGTSGTDTQYF; DNA: TGTGCCTGGGCCAGGGGAACCTCCGGCACAGATACGCAGTATTTT
V: TRBV6-5; J: TRBJ1-2; size: -; length: 12; D: -; CDR3: CASSSAGWGYTF; DNA: TGTGCCAGCAGTTCCGCAGGGTGGGGCTACACCTTC
V: TRBV15; J: TRBJ1-5; size: -; length: 14; D: -; CDR3: CATSRAQRHQPQHF; DNA: TGTGCCACCAGCAGAGCTCAGAGGCATCAGCCCCAGCATTTT
V: TRBV6-1; J: TRBJ1-1; size: once; length: 10; D: -; CDR3: CATAGTEAFF; DNA: TGTGCCACTGCCGGGACAGAAGCTTTCTTT
V: TRBV5-3; J: TRBJ1-5; size: -; length: 15; D: -; CDR3: CARSEQDPIYQPQHF; DNA: TGTGCCAGATCAGAACAGGACCCTATCTATCAGCCCCAGCATTTT
V: TRBV2; J: TRBJ2-7; size: -; length: 16; D: -; CDR3: CASSEQTYSDYYEQYF; DNA: TGTGCCAGCAGTGAGCAGACCTACTCAGACTACTACGAGCAGTACTTC
V: TRBV7-9; J: TRBJ2-3; size: -; length: 16; D: TRBD1; CDR3: CASSFPGQGRADTQYF; DNA: TGTGCCAGCAGCTTTCCTGGACAGGGGCGGGCAGATACGCAGTATTTT
V: TRBV7-2; J: TRBJ1-1; size: once; length: 13; D: -; CDR3: CASSLAWTAEAFF; DNA: TGTGCCAGCAGCTTAGCTTGGACAGCTGAAGCTTTCTTT
V: TRBV27; J: TRBJ2-2; size: -; length: 15; D: TRBD1; CDR3: CASSRGQGNTGELFF; DNA: TGTGCCAGCAGCCGGGGACAGGGGAACACCGGGGAGCTGTTTTTT
V: TRBV7-3; J: TRBJ2-1; size: once; length: 16; D: TRBD2; CDR3: CASSLSAGVVYNEQFF; DNA: TGTGCCAGCAGCTTAAGTGCGGGAGTTGTCTACAATGAGCAGTTCTTC
V: TRBV6-1; J: TRBJ2-5; size: -; length: 13; D: TRBD1; CDR3: CASSGTGVGTQYF; DNA: TGTGCCAGCAGTGGGACAGGCGTGGGGACCCAGTACTTC
V: TRBV5-1; J: TRBJ2-7; size: -; length: 14; D: TRBD2; CDR3: CASSHGTSSYEQYF; DNA: TGCGCCAGCAGCCACGGGACTAGCAGCTACGAGCAGTACTTC
V: TRBV7-2; J: TRBJ2-1; size: -; length: 15; D: -; CDR3: CASSLVASADNEQFF; DNA: TGTGCCAGCAGCTTGGTGGCTAGCGCTGACAATGAGCAGTTCTTC
V: TRBV11-2; J: TRBJ2-7; size: -; length: 15; D: TRBD1; CDR3: CASSLEGTGDHEQYF; DNA: TGTGCCAGCAGCTTAGAAGGGACAGGGGATCACGAGCAGTACTTC
V: TRBV7-8; J: TRBJ1-2; size: -; length: 13; D: -; CDR3: CASSSGRTNGYTF; DNA: TGTGCCAGCAGTTCAGGGAGGACGAATGGCTACACCTTC